The next 29 T cell receptor beta chains were all read from a single sample in a study of prognosis after radiotherapy for stage I lung cancer. The genomic DNA TCR beta CDR3 region underwent two rounds of multiplex PCR. First-round PCR, the initial amplification, used primers specific to each TRBV and TRBJ gene. TCRdb used MiXCR to reprocess the multiplex PCR reads, holding one entry per CDR3 protein. This table holds around 59,000 distinct CDR3 sequences, about 25% found once. Specimen: PBMCs, collected before or after stereotactic body radiation therapy (not recorded which). The receptor source for this set is a donor over 45 with non-small cell lung cancer.

This clonotype was seen at least ten times. The V and J genes are TRBV11-1 and TRBJ1-2; D possibly corresponds to TRBD1 (6 bases). The V gene lost 5 bases and the J gene lost 4 bases, with 11 bases spanning the gap. Germline V gives CDR1 SGHAT, CDR2 FQDESV (reference sequence). The CDR3 contains 13 residues. Here the CDR3 reads CASSAQDSYGYTF. For the CDR3, the DNA is TGTGCCAGCAGCGCCCAGGACAGCTATGGCTACACCTTC.

As to this clonotype: A far larger clone is a single base away, which makes a read error likely. V is TRBV6-2 or TRBV6-3 and J is TRBJ2-2; D ambiguous. V lost 7 bases and J 2 bases, leaving 11 bases between the germline ends. The CDR3 covers 14 residues. Germline CDR1 is MNHEY and CDR2 is SVGEGT. The CDR3 loop is CASITHQNTGELFF. The CDR3 DNA follows: TGTGCCAGCATTACACACCAAAACACCGGGGAGCTGTTTTTT.

This clonotype was observed many times. CDR3 DNA: TGTGCCAGCAGCTTAGGGTCTTCGGGAAACACTGAAGCTTTCTTT. Translated, it gives CASSLGSSGNTEAFF. This chain joins TRBV7-9 and TRBJ1-1; D remains unclear. Germline CDR1 SEHNR, CDR2 FQNEAQ (reference sequence). This CDR3 spans 15 amino acids. V was cut by 1 base and J by 2 bases, with 11 bases left in between. The full variable domain, in which reference TRBV7-9 and TRBJ1-1 provide the parts outside the CDR3, is DTGVSQNPRHKITKRGQNVTFRCDPISEHNRLYWYRQTLGQGPEFLTYFQNEAQLEKSRLLSDRFSAERPKGSFSTLEIQRTEQGDSAMYLCASSLGSSGNTEAFFGQGTRLTVV.

Remarks on this clonotype: This may arise from a read error, as a much more abundant clone is one base away. The chain recombines TRBV19 with TRBJ2-3, with TRBD2 matching over 8 bases. V trimming: 0 bases; J trimming: 7 bases; junction bases outside the gene matches: 12. The length of the CDR3 is 17 residues. The germline V gene encodes CDR1 LNHDA and CDR2 SQIVND (reference sequence). CDR3 in amino acids: CASSIDVAGGWSYTQYF. As DNA, the CDR3 is TGTGCCAGTAGTATAGATGTGGCGGGGGGCTGGTCCTATACGCAGTATTTT.

With regard to this clonotype: With a far larger clone one base away, a read error is the likely cause. The J gene is TRBJ2-1, the V gene TRBV6-4; 9 positions match TRBD1. Germline V lookup: CDR1 MRHNA, CDR2 SNTAGT. V shed 4 bases and J 7 bases; nucleotides not matched to a gene: 5. The CDR3 spans 14 residues. The CDR3 DNA sequence: TGTGCCAGCAGTGGGGGGACAGGGTTTAATGAGCAGTTCTTC. Translation gives CASSGGTGFNEQFF.

A word on this clonotype: A far larger clone is a single base away, which makes a read error likely. This chain joins TRBV6-2 or TRBV6-3 and TRBJ2-2; perhaps D is TRBD1 or TRBD2 (5 bases each). Germline values: CDR1 MNHEY, CDR2 SVGEGT. Trimming stripped 7 bases from V and 6 bases from J, with 15 bases between. This CDR3 is 14 amino acids long. Here the CDR3 DNA reads TGTGCCAGCATACCAGGGACGGTTTCCGGGGAGCTGTTTTTT. This encodes CASIPGTVSGELFF.

This clonotype has at least ten counts. The chain uses TRBV6-1 and TRBJ2-5, with D possibly being TRBD1 or TRBD2 (8 bases each). The V gene lost 6 bases and the J gene lost 5 bases, with 19 bases spanning the gap. Per the germline V gene, CDR1 is MNHNS and CDR2 is SASEGT. This CDR3 spans 15 amino acids. In DNA, the CDR3 is TGTGCCAGCAGCCAGGGGGCTAGCGGGTTGGAGACCCAGTACTTC. It is translated as CASSQGASGLETQYF.

This clonotype was picked up many times. V is TRBV19 and J is TRBJ2-7; 8 bases line up with TRBD1. The germline CDR1 and CDR2 sequences are LNHDA and SQIVND (reference sequence). With 5 bases clipped from V and 3 bases from J, the junction kept 9 bases outside the gene matches. CDR3 length: 15 amino acids. DNA for the CDR3: TGTGCCAGTAGTCCAGGACAGGGATGGAGCTACGAGCAGTACTTC. Translating it yields CASSPGQGWSYEQYF.

The table lists this clonotype with many counts. The V call is TRBV7-9, the J call TRBJ2-5; 10 positions match TRBD2. Per germline, CDR1 SEHNR and CDR2 FQNEAQ (reference sequence). The CDR3 has 16 amino acids. Unmatched junction bases numbered 5, after V lost 0 bases and J lost 4 bases. The CDR3 DNA reads TGTGCCAGCAGCTTAGCTAGCGGGGGGCGAGGAGAGACCCAGTACTTC. Amino acid sequence: CASSLASGGRGETQYF.

This clonotype was seen repeatedly, ten times or more. The genes are TRBV6-1 and TRBJ1-4, with D perhaps TRBD1 (5 bases). Trimming shortened V by 6 bases and J by 6 bases, and 14 bases separated the two germline ends. The germline CDR1 and CDR2 sequences are MNHNS and SASEGT. The CDR3 loop spans 14 amino acids. CDR3 bases: TGTGCCAGCAGGCCTTTGGTGGGGGATGAAAAACTGTTTTTT. Translated, it gives CASRPLVGDEKLFF.

This clonotype was detected ten times or more. CDR3 sequence: CASSEGGFGGDTEAFF. The CDR3 DNA sequence: TGTGCCAGCAGTGAAGGGGGCTTCGGGGGTGACACTGAAGCTTTCTTT. The chain is built from TRBV6-1 and TRBJ1-1; maybe TRBD1 (5 bases). Germline V gene sequence: CDR1 MNHNS, CDR2 SASEGT. The CDR3 totals 16 residues. V lost 1 base and J lost 3, with 15 bases in between.

The V gene is TRBV6-1, the J gene TRBJ2-3, with 7 nucleotides matching TRBD2. The CDR3 is made up of 17 amino acids. The ends lost 4 bases at V and 4 bases at J; junction bases unmatched: 14. Per the germline V gene, CDR1 is MNHNS and CDR2 is SASEGT. CDR3 residues: CASSGGGMQWDPDTQYF. Here the CDR3 DNA reads TGTGCCAGCAGTGGGGGGGGTATGCAGTGGGATCCAGATACGCAGTATTTT.

At least ten counts were recorded for this clonotype. This sequence joins TRBV7-3 and TRBJ2-1, with 7 bases lining up with TRBD1. V shed 6 bases, J shed 11 bases, and the junction held 7 bases outside the gene matches. The CDR3 has 12 amino acids. CDR1 is SGHTA and CDR2 is FQGTGA in the germline V gene. CDR3 sequence: CASSFEQGKQFF. In DNA, the CDR3 is TGTGCCAGCAGTTTTGAACAGGGGAAGCAGTTCTTC.

Comments on this clonotype: Since a much larger clone is just one base distant, this may be a read error. The chain couples TRBV6-2 or TRBV6-3 to TRBJ2-5, with 9 positions matching TRBD1. The V segment lost 8 bases and the J segment 4 bases; nucleotides outside the gene matches: 8. The CDR3 extends over 14 amino acids. Germline V gene data show CDR1 as MNHEY and CDR2 as SVGEGT. In DNA, the CDR3 is TGTGCCAGCGGGACAGGGAGTAAAATAGAGACCCAGTACTTC. Protein product: CASGTGSKIETQYF.

This clonotype was seen ten or more times. This rearrangement joins TRBV12-3 or TRBV12-4 to TRBJ2-7; D ambiguous. This CDR3 contains 13 residues. Deletions cut 5 bases from V and 1 base from J, with 9 bases between. The CDR3 reads CASSPQGSYEQYF. In DNA form, the CDR3 reads TGTGCCAGCAGTCCACAAGGGTCCTACGAGCAGTACTTC.

The chain carries TRBV5-4 and TRBJ1-2, with 8 positions matching TRBD1. The CDR3 loop spans 14 amino acids. Unmatched junction bases numbered 3, after V lost 2 bases and J lost 3 bases. Germline assignment: CDR1 SGHNT and CDR2 YYREEE (reference sequence). CDR3 bases: TGTGCCAGCAGCTTTGGGACAGGAGACTATGGCTACACCTTC. It encodes CASSFGTGDYGYTF.

With regard to this clonotype: At one boundary the junction diverges from the germline segment, which might be a read error. This sequence joins TRBV15 and TRBJ2-2, with no clear D. This CDR3 spans 14 amino acids. Germline values: CDR1 LNHNV, CDR2 YYDKDF (reference sequence). The DNA of the CDR3 is TGTGCTACCAGCAGAGGCCTCGGCACCTGGGAGCTGTTTTTT. Protein product: CATSRGLGTWELFF.

The table lists this clonotype with many counts. The V and J genes are TRBV7-9 and TRBJ2-2, with D uncertain. The germline V gene encodes CDR1 SEHNR and CDR2 FQNEAQ (reference sequence). The V and J ends lost 2 bases and 1 base respectively, with 5 bases between them. This CDR3 is 14 amino acids long. CDR3 residues: CASSLSGNTGELFF. Here the CDR3 DNA reads TGTGCCAGCAGCTTAAGTGGGAACACCGGGGAGCTGTTTTTT.

Points on this clonotype: This may come from a read error, since a much larger clone is one base off. The V and J genes are TRBV6-2 or TRBV6-3 and TRBJ2-4; 7 bases are shared with TRBD1. V lost 1 base and J lost 2; bases outside the gene matches: 5. The CDR3 extends over 16 amino acids. Germline CDR1 is MNHEY and CDR2 is SVGEGT. The CDR3, as DNA: TGTGCCAGCAGTTACTACGACAGGGCTTCCAAAAACATTCAGTACTTC. Its protein is CASSYYDRASKNIQYF.

This clonotype was detected ten times or more. The CDR3 coding sequence is TGTGCCAGCGGGACAGGGAGAGACAATGAGCAGTTCTTC. Translating it yields CASGTGRDNEQFF. J is TRBJ2-1 and V is TRBV7-2, with 9 nucleotides matching TRBD1. The CDR3 is 13 amino acids. Trimming cost V 8 bases and J 5 bases; bases outside gene matches: 4. Germline-derived CDR1 and CDR2 are SGHTA and FQGNSA.

This clonotype occurred many times. The V gene is TRBV30, the J gene TRBJ2-3; 7 bases fit TRBD1. Germline V gene lookup returns CDR1 GTSNPN and CDR2 SVGIG (reference sequence). This CDR3 is 16 amino acids long. With 3 bases clipped from V and 5 bases from J, the junction kept 14 bases outside the gene matches. CDR3 nucleotides: TGTGCCTGGAGCGCAAAACAGGGGACGGCGATAGATACGCAGTATTTT. It codes for CAWSAKQGTAIDTQYF.

This clonotype has ten or more counts. This sequence joins TRBV9 and TRBJ2-1; 8 nucleotides line up with TRBD2. With 0 bases clipped from V and 4 bases from J, the junction kept 6 bases outside the gene matches. Germline values: CDR1 SGDLS, CDR2 YYNGEE. The length of the CDR3 is 16 residues. CDR3: CASSVEGTRAYNEQFF. The CDR3 coding sequence is TGTGCCAGCAGCGTAGAGGGGACTAGGGCTTACAATGAGCAGTTCTTC.

This clonotype has more than one count but fewer than ten. This may be a read error: a much more frequent sequence differs by one nucleotide. The gene calls are TRBV6-5 and TRBJ2-7; D call uncertain. The CDR3 is made up of 15 amino acids. V was shortened by 11 bases and J by 3 bases, with 23 bases between the two germline ends. Germline-derived CDR1 and CDR2 are MNHEY and SVGAGI. The CDR3 sequence: CACGYSAGSDYEQYF. The CDR3 region has the DNA TGTGCCTGCGGTTACTCTGCCGGTTCCGACTACGAGCAGTACTTC.

In this sample, this clonotype turned up many times. This chain joins TRBV27 and TRBJ1-2; the D gene is possibly TRBD1 (5 bases). V lost 2 bases to trimming and J lost 6 bases, with 10 bases between them. The CDR3 is made up of 13 amino acids. CDR1 MNHEY and CDR2 SMNVEV come from the germline V gene (reference sequence). The DNA of the CDR3 is TGTGCCAGCAGTTTAGGGCAGGGAGATGGCTACACCTTC. Residues: CASSLGQGDGYTF.

With respect to this clonotype: This may come from a read error, since a much larger clone is one base off. This chain uses TRBV5-1 with TRBJ1-1, with D possibly being TRBD1 (5 bases). The V end lost 5 bases, the J end lost 8 bases, and 16 bases lay between the germline ends. Looked up from germline, CDR1 is SGHRS and CDR2 is YFSETQ. The CDR3 is made up of 13 amino acids. The CDR3 protein is CASSTGVRTEAFF. The CDR3 DNA is TGCGCCAGCAGTACGGGGGTGCGGACAGAAGCTTTCTTT. Filled out from reference TRBV5-1 and TRBJ1-1, the complete variable domain reads KAGVTQTPRYLIKTRGQQVTLSCSPISGHRSVSWYQQTPGQGLQFLFEYFSETQRNKGNFPGRFSGRQFSNSRSEMNVSTLELGDSALYLCASSTGVRTEAFFGQGTRLTVV.

This clonotype has ten or more counts. This chain links TRBV15 with TRBJ2-1; no firm D call. The CDR3 is made up of 14 amino acids. The germline V gene encodes CDR1 LNHNV and CDR2 YYDKDF (reference sequence). Deletions cut 5 bases from V and 5 bases from J, with 13 bases between. CDR3 loop: CATSFSPGHNEQFF. DNA of the CDR3: TGTGCCACCAGCTTTTCCCCCGGCCACAATGAGCAGTTCTTC.

This clonotype has a handful of counts. A far larger clone differs by one base, so this is likely a read error. The genes are TRBV6-2 or TRBV6-3 and TRBJ1-1; D possibly corresponds to TRBD1 (6 bases). The ends were cut back, 6 bases at V and 4 bases at J, with 15 bases in the middle. Germline CDR1 is MNHEY and CDR2 is SVGEGT. The CDR3 loop spans 14 amino acids. CDR3: CASRITRGVTEAFF. The CDR3 coding sequence is TGTGCCAGCAGAATAACCAGGGGTGTCACTGAAGCTTTCTTT.

With respect to this clonotype: A much bigger clone sits one base away, suggesting this may be a read error. Since the CDR3 does not end with the conserved phenylalanine or tryptophan, this likely comes from a read error. This rearrangement joins TRBV12-3 or TRBV12-4 to TRBJ2-7; 8 bases agree with TRBD2. This CDR3 has 14 residues. The CDR3 bases are TGTGCCAGCGGTCGGAGGAGCGGGGGTTACGGGCAGTACTAC. Translation: CASGRRSGGYGQYY.

There are a few counts of this clonotype. This may stem from a read error, because a much larger clone lies one nucleotide away. The chain carries TRBV5-5 and TRBJ1-4, with D possibly being TRBD1 (5 bases). CDR3 size: 14 residues. Germline CDR1 is SGHKS and CDR2 is YYEKEE (reference sequence). CDR3 sequence reads: CDSSLGQDNEKLFF. DNA for the CDR3: TGTGACAGCAGCTTGGGGCAGGATAATGAAAAACTGTTTTTT.